Listed here are 3 T cell receptor beta chains from one sample, sequenced in a study of tumor-infiltrating lymphocytes in primary liver carcinoma (dated by TCRdb to the late 2010s). TCRdb shows the sequencer as Illumina HiSeq 2500. A constant-region primer and ProtoScript II reverse transcriptase were used to reverse-transcribe TCRbeta-specific cDNA from approximately 450 ng total RNA. Three nested multiplex PCR rounds, following a slightly modified ARM-PCR procedure, were used to build the TCRbeta libraries. Each of the first two PCR rounds ran for approximately 10 cycles and used multiplex TRBV1-TRBV30 forward primers together with a Cbeta reverse primer. Starting from the raw public reads, TCRdb applied fastp trimming at Q25, assembled clones with MiXCR and retained in-frame beta chains. Merged by CDR3 protein, the rows form single entries marked with the most common genes and DNA. The sample data list hundreds of thousands of distinct CDR3 sequences, and approximately 54% of these were observed just once. The ten largest clones represent 15% to 20% of the sample.

Blood RNA was extracted from unsorted whole blood with TRIzol reagent; germline DNA came from the DNeasy Blood & Tissue kit. Sequencing used peripheral blood. Every receptor here comes from a young woman with primary liver carcinoma and hepatitis B virus infection.

This chain uses TRBV7-9 with TRBJ2-7; D gene ambiguous. Between the trimmed V and J ends, which lost 8 bases and 1 base, there was a span of 12 bases. Germline V gene data show CDR1 as SEHNR and CDR2 as FQNEAQ (reference sequence). The CDR3 spans 13 residues. The DNA for the CDR3 is TGTGCCAGCTCCCCGGTGGAGTCCTACGAGCAGTACTTC. It specifies CASSPVESYEQYF.

A remark on this clonotype: A much more abundant neighbour one base away suggests this may be a read error. Because it lacks the conserved phenylalanine or tryptophan at the end, this CDR3 is likely a read error. V and J are TRBV29-1 and TRBJ1-1, with D unclear. Deletions cut 4 bases from V and 1 base from J, with 13 bases between. Germline CDR1 reads SQVTM; CDR2 reads ANQGSEA. The length of the CDR3 is 14 residues. CDR3 sequence: CSVAPFQQNTEAFI. CDR3 in DNA: TGCAGCGTTGCTCCTTTCCAGCAGAACACTGAAGCTTTCATT.

This clonotype was observed many times. The gene calls are TRBV12-3 or TRBV12-4 and TRBJ2-1; a possible D gene is TRBD2 (6 bases). The V gene lost 5 bases and the J gene lost 3 bases, with 14 bases spanning the gap. This CDR3 is 15 amino acids long. CDR3 sequence (DNA): TGTGCCAGCAGTCTCGGGAGATCCCACTACAATGAGCAGTTCTTC. It codes for CASSLGRSHYNEQFF.